This T cell receptor (beta chain) comes out of a study of OX40 agonist ivuxolimab in advanced cancers. Study context: Age averaged around 60 years (range roughly 23 to 80), and about 86% were male. Two patients with cutaneous melanoma and one with hepatocellular carcinoma, three in total, showed partial responses.

Blood was sampled at baseline, cycle 4 day 1, and cycle 7 day 1. Overall study results and limits: Relative to CD4+, CD8+ T cells held more expanded clones on average.

Remarks on this clone: Its matching antigen is unknown.

Method: immunoSEQ multiplex PCR; TCRdb's copy keeps in-frame clones and lacks some. The sample has roughly 64,000 clones; more than 85% are singletons. V lost 2 bases, J lost 6 bases, and 15 bases lay in between. This CDR3 has 15 residues. Germline values: CDR1 MNHNS, CDR2 SASEGT. The starting material was CD4+ or CD8+ T cells sorted from blood, obtained in a trial of the OX40 agonist ivuxolimab. V usage is TRBV6-1 and J usage is TRBJ2-3; D possibly corresponds to TRBD1 (7 bases). This clonotype was obtained from an adult with an advanced solid tumor such as melanoma, head and neck, liver or kidney cancer. CDR3 in amino acids: CASSEQGGGVDTQYF. The CDR3 DNA reads TGTGCCAGCAGTGAACAGGGGGGTGGCGTGGATACGCAGTATTTT.